Following are 22 T cell receptor beta chains from one sample sequenced in a study of blood T cell repertoires in COVID-19. Only in-frame clones appear in the TCRdb table, and some are missing; sequencing was by immunoSEQ multiplex PCR. The sample contains 50,000 to 75,000 clones, roughly 79% of which appear only once. The sequenced sample was peripheral blood. The receptors were gathered from a woman aged 80 or over with active or convalescent COVID-19.

The chain is built from TRBV6-5 and TRBJ1-4, with D unresolved. V lost 2 bases to trimming and J lost 6 bases, with 13 bases between them. The CDR3 extends over 15 amino acids. Germline CDR1 is MNHEY and CDR2 is SVGAGI. CDR3 nucleotide sequence: TGTGCCAGCAGTTACCTTACCGGGTCAGATGAAAAACTGTTTTTT. Encoded protein: CASSYLTGSDEKLFF.

The V call is TRBV7-3, the J call TRBJ2-3, with 9 nucleotides matching TRBD2. Germline CDR1 and CDR2: SGHTA and FQGTGA. CDR3 length equals 17 residues. V trimming: 5 bases; J trimming: 1 base; junction bases outside the gene matches: 10. DNA for the CDR3: TGTGCCAGCAGCCCTCTAGGAGCGGGGGGCGGCACAGATACGCAGTATTTT. Encoded protein: CASSPLGAGGGTDTQYF.

The chain is built from TRBV14 and TRBJ2-3; TRBD2 aligns across 11 bases. This CDR3 has 15 amino acids. The V and J ends lost 4 bases and 7 bases, in that order; junction bases with no gene match: 7. CDR1 and CDR2 from the germline V gene are SGHDN and FVKESK. The CDR3 sequence is CASSPTSGAPNTQYF. The CDR3 DNA is TGTGCCAGCAGCCCGACTAGCGGGGCTCCTAATACGCAGTATTTT.

CDR3 sequence reads: CASSYLPGENTEAFF. DNA for the CDR3: TGTGCCAGCAGTTACTTACCAGGGGAGAACACTGAAGCTTTCTTT. This chain uses TRBV6-5 with TRBJ1-1, with a weak D call TRBD1 (6 bases). Germline V lookup: CDR1 MNHEY, CDR2 SVGAGI. This CDR3 region has 15 residues. The V end lost 1 base, the J end lost 1 base, and 10 bases lay between the germline ends.

V and J are TRBV2 and TRBJ1-2; D perhaps matches TRBD1 (6 bases). V was clipped by 0 bases and J by 3 bases, with 11 bases between them. The CDR3 has 15 amino acids. Germline CDR1 SNHLY, CDR2 FYNNEI. CDR3 protein: CASSEAGRTDYGYTF. In nucleotides, the CDR3 is TGTGCCAGCAGTGAAGCGGGCCGGACAGACTATGGCTACACCTTC.

The V and J genes are TRBV29-1 and TRBJ1-1; D remains unclear. V was pared by 6 bases and J by 2 bases, with 13 bases between. Germline V gene lookup returns CDR1 SQVTM and CDR2 ANQGSEA. The CDR3 has 13 amino acids. The CDR3 region has the DNA TGCAGCGTAGAGTCAGGCTTCAACACTGAAGCTTTCTTT. Its protein product is CSVESGFNTEAFF.

The CDR3: CASSHRTSGGEGEQYF. The CDR3 coding sequence is TGTGCCAGCAGCCACCGGACTAGCGGAGGTGAGGGCGAGCAGTACTTC. This chain connects TRBV6-2 or TRBV6-3 to TRBJ2-7; 10 bases match TRBD2. With 6 bases clipped from V and 6 bases from J, the junction kept 14 bases outside the gene matches. The CDR3 sequence is 16 residues long. Germline V lookup: CDR1 MNHEY, CDR2 SVGEGT.

This clone was detected only once. The chain combines TRBV3-1 (or the pseudogene TRBV3-2) with TRBJ1-2, with 7 bases aligning to TRBD1. Germline CDR1 and CDR2: LGHDT and YNNKEL (reference sequence). Trimming cost V 4 bases and J 2 bases; bases outside gene matches: 7. CDR3 length: 15 residues. The CDR3 spells CASSPETGRNYGYTF. CDR3 coding DNA: TGTGCCAGCAGCCCCGAGACAGGGAGGAACTATGGCTACACCTTC.

This rearrangement joins TRBV18 to TRBJ2-1; TRBD2 might be the D (6 bases). The CDR3 has 14 amino acids. The V gene lost 0 bases and the J gene lost 10 bases, with 13 bases spanning the gap. In germline, CDR1 is KGHSH, CDR2 LQKENI. The CDR3 region is CASSPPPGVQEQFF. In DNA, the CDR3 is TGTGCCAGCTCACCACCGCCGGGGGTACAAGAGCAGTTCTTC.

This clone appeared once. V usage is TRBV6-2 or TRBV6-3 and J usage is TRBJ1-5; D possibly corresponds to TRBD1 (6 bases). V was shortened by 3 bases and J by 1 base, with 10 bases between the two germline ends. Germline V gene data show CDR1 as MNHEY and CDR2 as SVGEGT. This CDR3 is 15 amino acids long. The CDR3 DNA sequence: TGTGCCAGCAGTTATACGGGACACAGCAATCAGCCCCAGCATTTT. Translated, it gives CASSYTGHSNQPQHF.

This sequence joins TRBV6-1 and TRBJ1-2, with D possibly matching TRBD1 (5 bases). The V end was cut by 2 bases, the J end by 0 bases, with 7 bases between. This CDR3 is built from 14 residues. CDR1 and CDR2 (germline): MNHNS, SASEGT. The CDR3 spells CASSERGSNYGYTF. In DNA form, the CDR3 reads TGTGCCAGCAGTGAAAGGGGATCTAACTATGGCTACACCTTC.

The chain employs TRBV7-8 and TRBJ2-1; 11 bases match TRBD2. Germline values: CDR1 SGHVS, CDR2 FQNEAQ. With 4 bases clipped from V and 3 bases from J, the junction kept 8 bases outside the gene matches. The CDR3 runs to 17 residues. In DNA form, the CDR3 reads TGTGCCAGCAGCTCCGGGACTAGCGGTTATTTCTACAATGAGCAGTTCTTC. The encoded protein is CASSSGTSGYFYNEQFF.

The CDR3 protein is CASNRQGGNIQYF. Here the CDR3 DNA reads TGTGCCAGCAACCGACAGGGGGGAAACATTCAGTACTTC. The chain couples TRBV27 to TRBJ2-4; TRBD1 aligns across 9 bases. Per the germline V gene, CDR1 is MNHEY and CDR2 is SMNVEV (reference sequence). The CDR3 consists of 13 residues. The junction had 4 bases not matched to a gene; V was cut back by 7 bases and J by 6 bases.

The J gene is TRBJ2-5, the V gene TRBV3-1 (or the pseudogene TRBV3-2); 11 bases are shared with TRBD2. CDR1 and CDR2 from the germline V gene are LGHDT and YNNKEL (reference sequence). The CDR3 is 13 residues long. V dropped 7 bases and J dropped 5; count of bases not matched to a gene: 3. CDR3 DNA sequence: TGTGCCAGCATACTAGCGGGGGACGAGACCCAGTACTTC. Its protein product is CASILAGDETQYF.

The chain links TRBV2 to TRBJ2-1; TRBD2 matches at 11 bases. J lost 9 bases, V lost 4 bases, and 8 bases had no gene match. Per the germline V gene, CDR1 is SNHLY and CDR2 is FYNNEI. There are 15 residues in the CDR3. The DNA of the CDR3 is TGTGCCAGCAGTGGGAGTAGCGGGGGGGCCAGTGAGCAGTTCTTC. Encoded protein: CASSGSSGGASEQFF.

The V and J genes are TRBV9 and TRBJ2-1; D unresolved. The CDR3 is 13 amino acids. Germline values: CDR1 SGDLS, CDR2 YYNGEE. Trimming cost V 0 bases and J 6 bases, with 7 bases left between them. The CDR3 DNA sequence: TGTGCCAGCAGCGTAGCCGGTGGCAATGAGCAGTTCTTC. It codes for CASSVAGGNEQFF.

This chain joins TRBV10-3 and TRBJ1-4; tentatively, D is TRBD1 (6 bases). Germline V gene lookup returns CDR1 ENHRY and CDR2 SYGVKD. Trimming cost V 5 bases and J 3 bases, with 10 bases left between them. This CDR3 region has 14 residues. CDR3 DNA: TGTGCCATCAGTCACCCAGGGGCTAATGAAAAACTGTTTTTT. Its translation: CAISHPGANEKLFF.

The chain joins TRBV4-3 to TRBJ2-7; 7 bases fit TRBD1. Germline assignment: CDR1 LGHNA and CDR2 YSLEER. The CDR3 has 15 residues. Trimming removed 3 bases from V and 2 bases from J; junction bases left unmatched: 7. CDR3 amino acids: CASSQETGTTYEQYF. CDR3 DNA sequence: TGCGCCAGCAGCCAGGAGACAGGGACCACCTACGAGCAGTACTTC.

The V call is TRBV3-1 (or the pseudogene TRBV3-2), the J call TRBJ2-1, with unresolved D. CDR1 and CDR2 from the germline V gene are LGHDT and YNNKEL (reference sequence). Trimming removed 4 bases at V and 10 bases at J, with 8 bases between. This CDR3 comprises 11 residues. The CDR3 region has the DNA TGTGCCAGCAGCCGTCCCGGGGAGCAGTTCTTC. Residues: CASSRPGEQFF.

The chain joins TRBV6-1 to TRBJ1-1, with TRBD1 matching over 8 bases. From germline, CDR1 is MNHNS and CDR2 SASEGT. CDR3 length: 15 residues. The trim removed 1 base at V and 9 bases at J, leaving 10 bases unmatched. The CDR3 loop is CASSEVGSRGRQAFF. The CDR3, as DNA: TGTGCCAGCAGTGAAGTTGGGAGCAGGGGGCGCCAAGCTTTCTTT.

CDR3 sequence: CASSLLGIGSPLHF. CDR3 sequence (DNA): TGTGCCAGCAGCTTACTAGGCATTGGTTCACCCCTCCACTTT. The chain uses TRBV7-8 and TRBJ1-6, with D unclear. The CDR3 is 14 residues long. Trimming left V 2 bases short and J 9 bases short, with 11 bases between. Germline values: CDR1 SGHVS, CDR2 FQNEAQ. Full variable domain (outside the CDR3, taken from reference TRBV7-8 and TRBJ1-6): GAGVSQSPRYKVAKRGQDVALRCDPISGHVSLFWYQQALGQGPEFLTYFQNEAQLDKSGLPSDRFFAERPEGSVSTLKIQRTQQEDSAVYLCASSLLGIGSPLHFGNGTRLTVT.

The chain links TRBV7-9 to TRBJ1-1, with D maybe TRBD1 (6 bases). The CDR3 spans 14 residues. V was trimmed by 3 bases and J by 3 bases, leaving 11 bases between them. Germline V gene data show CDR1 as SEHNR and CDR2 as FQNEAQ (reference sequence). CDR3 sequence (DNA): TGTGCCAGCAGCTTTAACAGGGATGACACTGAAGCTTTCTTT. The encoded protein is CASSFNRDDTEAFF.